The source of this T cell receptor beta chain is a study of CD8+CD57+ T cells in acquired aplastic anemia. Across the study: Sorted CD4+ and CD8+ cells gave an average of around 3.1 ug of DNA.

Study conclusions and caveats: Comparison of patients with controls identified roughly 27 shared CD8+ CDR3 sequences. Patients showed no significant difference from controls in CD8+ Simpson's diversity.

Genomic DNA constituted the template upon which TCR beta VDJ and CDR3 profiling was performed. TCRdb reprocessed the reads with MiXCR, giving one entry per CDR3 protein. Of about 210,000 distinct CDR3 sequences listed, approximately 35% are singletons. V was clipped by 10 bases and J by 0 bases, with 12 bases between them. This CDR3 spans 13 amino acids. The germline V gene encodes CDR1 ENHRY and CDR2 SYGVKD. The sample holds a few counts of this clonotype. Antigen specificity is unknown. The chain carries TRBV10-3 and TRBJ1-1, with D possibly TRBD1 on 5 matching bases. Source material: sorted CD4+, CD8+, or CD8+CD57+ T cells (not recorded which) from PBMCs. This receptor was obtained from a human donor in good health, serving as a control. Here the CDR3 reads CASGGTLNTEAFF. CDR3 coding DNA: TGTGCCAGCGGGGGGACTTTGAACACTGAAGCTTTCTTT.